Listed below are T cell receptor beta chains from one sample, sequenced in a study of early T cells in non-severe SARS-CoV-2 infection. TCRdb ran MiXCR on the 5' RACE reads and lists one entry per CDR3 protein. The table records 65,000 to 95,000 distinct CDR3 sequences, roughly 16% of them present only once. The specimen sequenced was whole blood. These receptors were collected from an adult who was a healthcare worker with PCR-confirmed SARS-CoV-2 infection or an uninfected control (not recorded which). Both conserved end residues are part of each CDR3. A D gene is named only where the DNA matches it firmly. Clone size appears in some rows only: once, few, many, or a class for an expanded clone.

abundance | j_gene | d_gene | v_gene | CDR3aa | CDR3nt
few | TRBJ2-2 | . | TRBV5-1 | CASSLGNTGELFF | TGCGCCAGCAGCTTAGGGAACACCGGGGAGCTGTTTTTT
once | TRBJ2-5 | . | TRBV29-1 | CSVRFVETQYF | TGCAGCGTGAGGTTTGTGGAGACCCAGTACTTC
few | TRBJ2-2 | TRBD1 | TRBV2 | CASTGDRGNTGELFF | TGTGCCAGCACCGGGGACAGGGGGAACACCGGGGAGCTGTTTTTT
many | TRBJ1-2 | . | TRBV5-1 | CASSLEGSWGYTF | TGCGCCAGCAGCTTGGAGGGGAGCTGGGGCTACACCTTC
few | TRBJ2-5 | . | TRBV18 | CASSRDQGGETQYF | TGTGCCAGCTCACGGGACCAGGGGGGAGAGACCCAGTACTTC
few | TRBJ2-1 | TRBD2 | TRBV7-9 | CASRSGTSEYNEQFF | TGTGCCAGCCGAAGCGGGACTAGTGAGTACAATGAGCAGTTCTTC
few | TRBJ1-5 | . | TRBV12-3/TRBV12-4 | CASSFWGDNQPQHF | TGTGCCAGCAGTTTCTGGGGGGACAATCAGCCCCAGCATTTT
. | TRBJ2-7 | . | TRBV14 | CASSPGTRKGIAYEQYF | TGTGCCAGCAGCCCCGGGACCCGAAAGGGGATTGCCTACGAGCAGTACTTC
few | TRBJ2-2 | . | TRBV11-1 | CASSEWQGGTGELFF | TGTGCCAGCAGCGAGTGGCAGGGTGGCACCGGGGAGCTGTTTTTT
many | TRBJ1-1 | . | TRBV7-9 | CASSLPPNTEAFF | TGCGCCAGCAGCTTGCCTCCGAACACTGAAGCTTTCTTT
once | TRBJ2-2 | TRBD2 | TRBV28 | CASSFGGIRELFF | TGTGCCAGCAGTTTCGGGGGGATCCGGGAGCTGTTTTTT
. | TRBJ1-4 | . | TRBV5-5 | CASSLGQLNEKLFF | TGTGCCAGCAGCTTGGGACAGCTTAATGAAAAACTGTTTTTT
. | TRBJ2-7 | TRBD1 | TRBV20-1 | CSAKPGQGLYEQYF | TGCAGTGCTAAACCGGGACAGGGGCTGTACGAGCAGTACTTC
. | TRBJ1-1 | . | TRBV7-9 | CASSSQANTEAFF | TGTGCCAGCAGCTCACAAGCTAACACTGAAGCTTTCTTT
few | TRBJ2-1 | . | TRBV7-3 | CASSLPGRSENNEQFF | TGTGCCAGCAGCTTACCGGGGAGAAGTGAGAACAATGAGCAGTTCTTC
. | TRBJ2-5 | TRBD2 | TRBV11-3 | CASSLGDGLAGGETQYF | TGTGCCAGCAGCTTAGGGGACGGACTAGCGGGGGGAGAGACCCAGTACTTC
. | TRBJ2-1 | TRBD1 | TRBV5-4 | CASTPNSPTGGSYNEQFF | TGTGCCAGCACCCCTAATAGTCCGACAGGGGGGTCCTACAATGAGCAGTTCTTC
. | TRBJ1-4 | . | TRBV6-1 | CASITANEKLFF | TGTGCCAGCATCACTGCTAATGAAAAACTGTTTTTT
few | TRBJ2-1 | TRBD1 | TRBV5-1 | CASSWGTGRDNEQFF | TGCGCCAGCAGCTGGGGGACAGGGCGGGACAATGAGCAGTTCTTC
few | TRBJ2-7 | . | TRBV5-4 | CASSLGRAAEQYF | TGTGCCAGCAGCTTGGGGCGTGCAGCGGAGCAGTACTTC
. | TRBJ1-1 | TRBD1 | TRBV3-1 | CASSRGQGWSEAFF | TGTGCCAGCAGCCGAGGACAGGGGTGGTCTGAAGCTTTCTTT
. | TRBJ2-7 | . | TRBV29-1 | CSSRGQGDEQYF | TGCAGCTCCAGAGGGCAGGGCGACGAGCAGTACTTC
many | TRBJ1-2 | . | TRBV12-3/TRBV12-4 | CASSRSLAGYTF | TGTGCCAGCAGTAGGTCCCTGGCGGGCTACACCTTC
. | TRBJ1-5 | TRBD1 | TRBV12-3/TRBV12-4 | CASSLVGQGLGAQHF | TGTGCCAGCAGTTTAGTGGGACAGGGGCTGGGGGCCCAGCATTTT
few | TRBJ1-3 | . | TRBV5-1 | CASSLRSGNTIYF | TGCGCCAGCAGTCTCCGCTCTGGAAACACCATATATTTT
few | TRBJ2-1 | . | TRBV11-3 | CASSLTSGLRSEQFF | TGTGCCAGCAGCTTAACATCTGGTTTGAGGAGTGAGCAGTTCTTC
. | TRBJ2-5 | . | TRBV28 | CASSLMLGGAWTQYF | TGTGCCAGCAGTTTAATGCTGGGGGGCGCGTGGACCCAGTACTTC
. | TRBJ1-1 | . | TRBV5-4 | CASSLGAAPEAFF | TGTGCCAGCAGCTTGGGGGCAGCTCCTGAAGCTTTCTTT